A selection of T cell receptor beta chains follows, all from one sample in a study of shared clonotypes between healthy human individuals. Only in-frame clones appear in the TCRdb table, and some are missing; sequencing was by immunoSEQ multiplex PCR. The sample carries around 550,000 clones, 90% to 96% recorded once. The source material was naive CD4+ T cells sorted from blood. All receptors derive from a woman in her twenties or thirties in good health. CDR3s include the opening cysteine and the closing phenylalanine or tryptophan. D genes are given only for firm matches. Expanded clones get a size class; other rows say once, few or many, or leave the size out.

J gene,CDR3 length,V gene,clone size,D gene,CDR3 protein,CDR3 DNA
TRBJ2-7,14,TRBV7-9,.,TRBD1,CASSFDRATYEQYF,TGTGCCAGCAGCTTTGACAGGGCCACCTACGAGCAGTACTTC
TRBJ2-3,16,TRBV2,.,.,CASIPGVDPNTDTQYF,TGTGCCAGCATTCCGGGGGTGGACCCAAACACAGATACGCAGTATTTT
TRBJ1-5,13,TRBV6-1,.,.,CASNAGVNQPQHF,TGTGCCAGCAATGCAGGGGTCAATCAGCCCCAGCATTTT
TRBJ1-5,14,TRBV21-1,once,.,CASSRPEEDQPQHF,TGTGCCAGCAGCAGACCAGAAGAGGATCAGCCCCAGCATTTT
TRBJ2-2,16,TRBV28,.,TRBD2,CASSSITSGSTGELFF,TGTGCCAGCAGCTCGATCACTAGCGGCAGCACCGGGGAGCTGTTTTTT
TRBJ1-4,13,TRBV28,.,.,CASSLAHNEKLFF,TGTGCCAGCAGTTTAGCACATAATGAAAAACTGTTTTTT
TRBJ2-2,17,TRBV5-4,.,TRBD2,CASSLISGRRRTGELFF,TGTGCCAGCAGCTTGATAAGCGGGAGGAGGCGCACCGGGGAGCTGTTTTTT
TRBJ2-5,17,TRBV27,.,TRBD1,CASSAYPGTGAQETQYF,TGTGCCAGCAGTGCCTATCCCGGGACAGGGGCCCAAGAGACCCAGTACTTC
TRBJ2-3,14,TRBV18,.,.,CASSHKRGTDTQYF,TGTGCCAGCTCACATAAGAGGGGCACAGATACGCAGTATTTT
TRBJ2-1,16,TRBV28,once,TRBD1,CASSLTGGVKYNEQFF,TGTGCCAGCAGTTTGACAGGGGGCGTAAAATACAATGAGCAGTTCTTC
TRBJ2-7,13,TRBV7-9,.,.,CASSRRRGYEQYF,TGTGCCAGCAGCCGGAGGAGGGGTTACGAGCAGTACTTC
TRBJ2-3,16,TRBV19,.,.,CASSRGAGRPTDTQYF,TGTGCCAGTAGCCGCGGGGCTGGGCGGCCCACAGATACGCAGTATTTT
TRBJ2-1,11,TRBV28,.,.,CASSFYNEQFF,TGTGCCAGCAGTTTTTACAATGAGCAGTTCTTC
TRBJ2-1,16,TRBV28,once,.,CASSFDRVPGPNEQFF,TGTGCCAGCAGTTTTGATAGAGTTCCGGGGCCGAATGAGCAGTTCTTC
TRBJ2-3,15,TRBV28,.,TRBD2,CASSFQAGGPDTQYF,TGTGCCAGCAGTTTTCAAGCGGGAGGGCCTGATACGCAGTATTTT
TRBJ1-5,17,TRBV19,.,TRBD1,CASSIGPGQGNNQPQHF,TGTGCCAGTAGTATAGGACCGGGACAGGGAAACAATCAGCCCCAGCATTTT
TRBJ2-1,11,TRBV7-6,.,TRBD2,CASSIAGEQFF,TGTGCCAGCAGCATAGCGGGAGAGCAGTTCTTC
TRBJ2-1,16,TRBV21-1,once,.,CASSGPLAPSYNEQFF,TGTGCCAGCAGCGGGCCTCTAGCGCCCTCCTACAATGAGCAGTTCTTC
TRBJ2-7,16,TRBV5-4,.,TRBD2,CASSLGAGRAPYEQYF,TGTGCCAGCAGCTTGGGGGCAGGGAGGGCACCCTACGAGCAGTACTTC
TRBJ1-5,14,TRBV28,.,.,CASSLPMGNQPQHF,TGTGCCAGCAGTTTACCAATGGGCAATCAGCCCCAGCATTTT
TRBJ2-2,14,TRBV6-5,.,.,CASSFGGNTGELFF,TGTGCCAGCAGTTTTGGCGGAAACACCGGGGAGCTGTTTTTT
TRBJ1-5,16,TRBV19,.,.,CASSTGPPIVNQPQHF,TGTGCCAGTAGTACGGGGCCCCCTATAGTGAATCAGCCCCAGCATTTT
TRBJ1-1,15,TRBV5-1,.,TRBD1,CASSFLGQGNTEAFF,TGCGCCAGCAGCTTCCTGGGACAGGGGAACACTGAAGCTTTCTTT
TRBJ2-1,15,TRBV5-1,.,TRBD1,CASSPAGTGYNEQFF,TGCGCCAGCAGCCCCGCCGGGACAGGCTACAATGAGCAGTTCTTC
TRBJ2-2,13,TRBV10-1,once,.,CASSDWDRGELFF,TGCGCCAGCAGTGACTGGGACCGCGGGGAGCTGTTTTTT
TRBJ2-2,15,TRBV18,.,.,CASSPRGQNTGELFF,TGTGCCAGCTCACCACGGGGGCAGAACACCGGGGAGCTGTTTTTT
TRBJ2-7,11,TRBV11-2,once,.,CASSLGGAQYF,TGTGCCAGCAGCTTAGGTGGCGCGCAGTACTTC
TRBJ2-7,13,TRBV28,.,.,CASSSGSSYEQYF,TGTGCCAGCAGTTCAGGGAGCTCCTACGAGCAGTACTTC
TRBJ2-7,14,TRBV7-2,.,.,CASSPLMLDDEQYF,TGTGCCAGCAGCCCCTTAATGTTGGACGACGAGCAGTACTTC
TRBJ1-6,16,TRBV27,.,TRBD1,CASSYRGNPNNSPLHF,TGTGCCAGCAGTTACAGGGGGAACCCAAATAATTCACCCCTCCACTTT
TRBJ1-1,13,TRBV10-3,.,.,CAISESLDTEAFF,TGTGCCATCAGTGAGTCGTTGGACACTGAAGCTTTCTTT
TRBJ2-3,15,TRBV27,.,TRBD2,CASRTRGGSTDTQYF,TGTGCCAGCAGAACTAGGGGAGGGAGCACAGATACGCAGTATTTT
TRBJ2-1,18,TRBV7-2,.,TRBD2,CASSSRTSGRTSYNEQFF,TGTGCCAGCAGCTCTCGGACTAGCGGGAGGACATCCTACAATGAGCAGTTCTTC
TRBJ2-1,14,TRBV2,.,TRBD2,CASRGTSGSNEQFF,TGTGCCAGCAGAGGAACTAGCGGCTCCAATGAGCAGTTCTTC
TRBJ2-7,14,TRBV5-1,.,.,CASTHAGPSYEQYF,TGCGCCAGCACTCATGCCGGGCCCTCCTACGAGCAGTACTTC
TRBJ2-1,14,TRBV19,.,.,CASSIVGSYNEQFF,TGTGCCAGTAGTATTGTAGGCTCCTACAATGAGCAGTTCTTC
TRBJ2-7,13,TRBV2,.,.,CASNRQEAYEQYF,TGTGCCAGCAATAGACAGGAAGCCTACGAGCAGTACTTC
TRBJ2-2,15,TRBV2,.,TRBD2,CASRGGTIQTGELFF,TGTGCCAGCAGGGGAGGGACGATACAGACCGGGGAGCTGTTTTTT
TRBJ1-1,15,TRBV5-1,.,TRBD1,CASSRTGQGNTEAFF,TGCGCCAGCAGCAGGACGGGACAGGGGAACACTGAAGCTTTCTTT
TRBJ1-4,12,TRBV6-5,.,.,CATANFNEKLFF,TGTGCCACCGCAAACTTTAATGAAAAACTGTTTTTT
TRBJ1-5,13,TRBV6-4,.,.,CASSDSADQPQHF,TGTGCCAGCAGTGACTCCGCAGATCAGCCCCAGCATTTT
TRBJ1-1,14,TRBV6-6,.,TRBD1,CASTETGINTEAFF,TGTGCCAGCACTGAGACAGGGATAAACACTGAAGCTTTCTTT